This T cell receptor beta chain was observed in a study of T-cell memory formation after mild COVID-19. The CDR3 totals 12 residues. Germline assignment: CDR1 SQVTM and CDR2 ANQGSEA. The germline V and J ends were trimmed by 4 bases and 1 base, with 5 bases remaining between them. With constant-segment primers, 5'RACE yielded cDNA libraries of TCR alpha and TCR beta that carried sample barcodes and UMIs. TCRdb reprocessed the 5' RACE reads with MiXCR, giving one entry per CDR3 protein. There are 390,000 or so distinct CDR3 sequences in the sample; more than 15% occur only once, and 20% to 25% lies in the top ten.

What was sequenced was PBMCs or a T cell subset sorted from them (not recorded which). This receptor was taken from a man aged 18 to 35 who had mild COVID-19 (a few samples of this study predate the infection). Cell type and time point are not known. The V gene is TRBV29-1, the J gene TRBJ1-5; no clear D gene. CDR3 in amino acids: CSVGESNQPQHF. CDR3 sequence (DNA): TGCAGCGTTGGGGAGAGCAATCAGCCCCAGCATTTT.